A selection of T cell receptor beta chains follows, all from one sample in a study of shared clonotypes between healthy human individuals. TCRdb's copy holds only in-frame clones and misses some; the assay was immunoSEQ multiplex PCR. The table shows roughly 1.5 million clones, with 95% to 99% occurring only once. Sequencing was carried out using naive CD4+ T cells sorted from blood. The receptor source for this set is a man aged 30 to 45 in good health. The CDR3 runs from the conserved cysteine through the conserved F or W. The D gene is left open where the match is weak. The size of a clone is reported for some rows only, either as once, few or many, or as a class for expanded clones.

d_call j_call clone_size v_call cdr3_nt cdr3_aa
. TRBJ2-7 . TRBV21-1 TGTGCCAGCAGCAAAGCCCAATCAGGGGTGGGTTGGGAGCAGTACTTC CASSKAQSGVGWEQYF
. TRBJ2-3 . TRBV20-1 TGCAGTGCTAGGACGGAGGCTACGCAGTATTTT CSARTEATQYF
. TRBJ1-2 . TRBV6-1 TGTGCCAGCAAGGAGGTTAAACTAGCTAACTATGGCTACACCTTC CASKEVKLANYGYTF
TRBD1 TRBJ2-3 . TRBV7-2 TGTGCCAGCAGCATGTTGGCCTCCGGGACAGGGGCCATCACAGATACGCAGTATTTT CASSMLASGTGAITDTQYF
TRBD2 TRBJ2-2 . TRBV5-1 TGCGCCAGCAGCTTGGACGGACTAGCGGGAGGGCCGGACGGGGAGCTGTTTTTT CASSLDGLAGGPDGELFF
TRBD1 TRBJ1-2 . TRBV4-3 TGCGCCAGCAGCCGGGACAGGGGGCGGGGCTACACCTTC CASSRDRGRGYTF
TRBD2 TRBJ2-1 . TRBV5-4 TGTGCCAGCAGCTTAGGGACTAGCGGGAATAACAATGAGCAGTTCTTC CASSLGTSGNNNEQFF
. TRBJ2-4 . TRBV5-1 TGCGCCAGCAGCTTTTCCAGGGAAGTTGCCTTAAACATTCAGTACTTC CASSFSREVALNIQYF
TRBD2 TRBJ2-7 . TRBV11-2 TGTGCCAGCAGCTTGGGACTAGCGGGAGTCTCCTACGAGCAGTACTTC CASSLGLAGVSYEQYF
TRBD2 TRBJ2-6 . TRBV5-6 TGTGCCAGCACCCCCGATAGCGGGGGCTCTGGGGCCAACGTCCTGACTTTC CASTPDSGGSGANVLTF
. TRBJ2-7 . TRBV4-3 TGCGCCAGCAGCCAAGGGGACGGGGCTAACTACGAGCAGTACTTC CASSQGDGANYEQYF
. TRBJ2-2 . TRBV13 TGTGCCAGCACCCAGCGAGACACCGGGGAGCTGTTTTTT CASTQRDTGELFF
. TRBJ2-5 . TRBV28 TGTGCCAGCAGTTTCCTGTCGGGCAGGCGAATACAAGAGACCCAGTACTTC CASSFLSGRRIQETQYF
TRBD2 TRBJ2-1 . TRBV9 TGTGCCAGCAGCCCCCGGAGTAGCGGGAGCTCCTACAATGAGCAGTTCTTC CASSPRSSGSSYNEQFF
. TRBJ2-7 . TRBV5-1 TGCGCCAGCAGCCCCCGGGCCACCTACGAGCAGTACTTC CASSPRATYEQYF
. TRBJ2-1 . TRBV7-9 TGTGCCAGCAACCGACTTGTGGGGGTCGGGACGCTCTCCTACAATGAGCAGTTCTTC CASNRLVGVGTLSYNEQFF
TRBD2 TRBJ2-7 . TRBV7-9 TGTGCCAGCAGCAACCGGGTCTTCGGGAGGAGCTCCTACGAGCAGTACTTC CASSNRVFGRSSYEQYF
TRBD2 TRBJ2-1 . TRBV11-2 TGTGCCAGCAGCTTAGGGCTAGCGGGAGGGATCGATGAGCAGTTCTTC CASSLGLAGGIDEQFF
. TRBJ2-7 . TRBV29-1 TGCAGCGTTGGGCCGGGGCCTTACGAGCAGTACTTC CSVGPGPYEQYF
TRBD1 TRBJ1-5 . TRBV9 TGTGCCAGCAGCGAGGGGACAGGAGGAAGCAATCAGCCCCAGCATTTT CASSEGTGGSNQPQHF
. TRBJ2-7 . TRBV11-2 TGTGCCAGCAGCCTCAGGGTGGGGTACGAGCAGTACTTC CASSLRVGYEQYF
TRBD2 TRBJ2-2 . TRBV4-1 TGCGCCAGCAGTAAGCGGGAGGTGGGCGGGGAGCTGTTTTTT CASSKREVGGELFF
TRBD1 TRBJ1-5 . TRBV19 TGTGCCAGTAGTGGACCGGGACAGGGGACCGATCAGCCCCAGCATTTT CASSGPGQGTDQPQHF
. TRBJ2-1 . TRBV7-2 TGTGCCAGCAGGCCTCCGGGACGAATCTACAATGAGCAGTTCTTC CASRPPGRIYNEQFF
. TRBJ1-1 . TRBV5-1 TGCGCCAGCAGCGTGTGGACGGCGATACCTGAAGCTTTCTTT CASSVWTAIPEAFF
. TRBJ2-7 . TRBV29-1 TGCAGCGTTCGGAAGGGGTCCTACGAGCAGTACTTC CSVRKGSYEQYF
. TRBJ2-6 . TRBV29-1 TGCAGCGTTGGGAGCCTTTCTGGGGCCAACGTCCTGACTTTC CSVGSLSGANVLTF
. TRBJ1-1 . TRBV5-1 TGCGCCAGCAGCCCGGCGGCAGGGTATGACACTGAAGCTTTCTTT CASSPAAGYDTEAFF
. TRBJ2-6 . TRBV7-2 TGTGCCAGCAGCCAACCCCAGGGTTATGGGGCCAACGTCCTGACTTTC CASSQPQGYGANVLTF
. TRBJ1-5 . TRBV18 TGTGCCAGCTCCCTGCTAGGTAAACAGGGAGTTAGCAATCAGCCCCAGCATTTT CASSLLGKQGVSNQPQHF
TRBD1 TRBJ1-1 . TRBV7-3 TGTGCCAGCAGCCGTAGCGACAGGGTCGGGACTGAAGCTTTCTTT CASSRSDRVGTEAFF
TRBD1 TRBJ1-1 once TRBV6-5 TGTGCCACCCTTAGGAGGGGGCAGGAAGGCACTGAAGCTTTCTTT CATLRRGQEGTEAFF
. TRBJ2-7 . TRBV10-2 TGCGCCAGCAGCCGACAGGAGGCTGGCTCCTACGAGCAGTACTTC CASSRQEAGSYEQYF
. TRBJ2-1 . TRBV28 TGTGCCAGCACCTACCGGGTCGACAATGAGCAGTTCTTC CASTYRVDNEQFF
. TRBJ2-7 . TRBV19 TGTGCCAGTAGTGCAACACACGAGGGGACGGATGAGCAGTACTTC CASSATHEGTDEQYF
TRBD2 TRBJ2-5 once TRBV29-1 TGCAGCGTGAGGGGACTAGCGCTAGAGACCCAGTACTTC CSVRGLALETQYF
. TRBJ2-2 . TRBV5-4 TGTGCCAGCAGCGCTAACACCGGGGAGCTGTTTTTT CASSANTGELFF
. TRBJ1-5 . TRBV2 TGTGCCAGCAGTGAGGTTTCGGGGGATGAACCCCAGCATTTT CASSEVSGDEPQHF
TRBD1 TRBJ1-4 . TRBV13 TGTGCCAGCAGCTTACCAGGGGGTGAAAAACTGTTTTTT CASSLPGGEKLFF
TRBD1 TRBJ2-1 . TRBV6-5 TGTGCCAGCAGTTACGGAACGACAGGGGCAAATGAGCAGTTCTTC CASSYGTTGANEQFF
TRBD1 TRBJ1-5 . TRBV5-1 TGCGCCAGCAGCCCAGGGACAGGCAAGAATCAGCCCCAGCATTTT CASSPGTGKNQPQHF
TRBD2 TRBJ2-7 . TRBV27 TGTGCCAGCAGTTTACGAGCGGGATTGACCTACGAGCAGTACTTC CASSLRAGLTYEQYF
. TRBJ1-1 . TRBV4-1 TGCGCCAGCAGCCAAGTGGGGGGGAACACTGAAGCTTTCTTT CASSQVGGNTEAFF
. TRBJ1-5 . TRBV30 TGTGCCTGGAGTGGGGGGAGAAGCAATCAGCCCCAGCATTTT CAWSGGRSNQPQHF
. TRBJ2-7 once TRBV4-2 TGTGCCAGCAGCCAAAGGTCAGAGAGCTCCTACGAGCAGTACTTC CASSQRSESSYEQYF
TRBD1 TRBJ1-1 . TRBV29-1 TGCAGCGTTGAGGGACAGGGGGCAGGCACTGAAGCTTTCTTT CSVEGQGAGTEAFF
. TRBJ2-2 once TRBV7-3 TGTGCCAGCAGGTTAGGTGGAAGCCACACCGGGGAGCTGTTTTTT CASRLGGSHTGELFF
TRBD1 TRBJ2-7 . TRBV28 TGTGCCAGCAGTTCGACAGGGCGCAGCGAGCAGTACTTC CASSSTGRSEQYF
. TRBJ2-2 . TRBV7-9 TGTGCCAGCATTAGTGGGCCAACCGGGGAGCTGTTTTTT CASISGPTGELFF
. TRBJ2-1 . TRBV5-1 TGCGCCAGCAGCCGGATCAGGAGCGGGGAGCAGTTCTTC CASSRIRSGEQFF
. TRBJ1-5 . TRBV19 TGTGCCAGTAGTATAACAGGGTCGAACCAGCCCCAGCATTTT CASSITGSNQPQHF
. TRBJ2-1 . TRBV21-1 TGTGCCAGCAGCTGGGGAGACAGGGTTTCGTGTCAACATGAGCAGTTCTTC CASSWGDRVSCQHEQFF
. TRBJ2-7 . TRBV29-1 TGCAGCGTTGAAGGGCCGGGGGTCGTCAACGAGCAGTACTTC CSVEGPGVVNEQYF
TRBD2 TRBJ2-7 . TRBV29-1 TGCAGCGTTGTCAGGGAGGGGTCCTACGAGCAGTACTTC CSVVREGSYEQYF
TRBD1 TRBJ1-1 . TRBV16 TGTGCCAGCAGCCAATCCCGGCGTGGACAGGGGAGGACTGAAGCTTTCTTT CASSQSRRGQGRTEAFF
. TRBJ2-3 . TRBV4-3 TGCGCCAGCAGCCAAGAGGGGCGGCGGGGCAGCACAGATACGCAGTATTTT CASSQEGRRGSTDTQYF
TRBD2 TRBJ2-2 . TRBV9 TGTGCCGGATCAGCGGGAGTAGACACCGGGGAGCTGTTTTTT CAGSAGVDTGELFF
TRBD2 TRBJ2-5 . TRBV5-4 TGTGCCAGCAGCCCGGGTGGTAGCGGGAGGGGAGAGACCCAGTACTTC CASSPGGSGRGETQYF
. TRBJ1-3 . TRBV12-2 TGTGCAAGTCGAGTCGGCGCGCTCAACACCATATATTTT CASRVGALNTIYF